A selection of T cell receptor beta chains follows, all from one sample in a study of blood T cell repertoires in COVID-19. Some clones are missing from TCRdb's copy, which holds only in-frame ones; the method was immunoSEQ multiplex PCR. The sample includes under 450,000 clones, 80% to 90% of them seen just once. The source material was peripheral blood. These TCRs come from a woman aged 55-70 years with COVID-19, enrolled during active disease. The CDR3 runs from the conserved cysteine through the conserved F or W. Each record gives: clone size, J gene, V gene, CDR3 length, D gene, CDR3 DNA, CDR3 protein. The D gene is left open where the match is weak. Some rows mark clone size as missing; the rest say once, few, many or name a class of expanded clone.

abundance: once
j_gene: TRBJ2-3
v_gene: TRBV24-1
len: 14
d_gene: TRBD2
CDR3nt: TGTGCCACCAGTGAAGCGGGGGGCACAGATACGCAGTATTTT
CDR3aa: CATSEAGGTDTQYF

abundance: NA
j_gene: TRBJ2-2
v_gene: TRBV5-1
len: 15
d_gene: TRBD1
CDR3nt: TGCGCCAGCACAATACAGGGGGCGCATGGCGGGGAGCTGTTTTTT
CDR3aa: CASTIQGAHGGELFF

abundance: NA
j_gene: TRBJ2-1
v_gene: TRBV6-5
len: 14
d_gene: NA
CDR3nt: TGTGCCAGCAGCCCACGCGGCTCCTACAATGAGCAGTTCTTC
CDR3aa: CASSPRGSYNEQFF

abundance: NA
j_gene: TRBJ2-1
v_gene: TRBV3-1/TRBV3-2
len: 14
d_gene: NA
CDR3nt: TGTGCCAGCAGCCAAATCCCCGGGTACAATGAGCAGTTCTTC
CDR3aa: CASSQIPGYNEQFF

abundance: NA
j_gene: TRBJ1-1
v_gene: TRBV18
len: 15
d_gene: NA
CDR3nt: TGTGCCAGCTCCTCAGGGGCCCCGAGAAACACTGAAGCTTTCTTT
CDR3aa: CASSSGAPRNTEAFF

abundance: NA
j_gene: TRBJ1-2
v_gene: TRBV19
len: 14
d_gene: NA
CDR3nt: TGTGCCAGTAGCGCAGGGTCAGCTAACTATGGCTACACCTTC
CDR3aa: CASSAGSANYGYTF

abundance: NA
j_gene: TRBJ1-1
v_gene: TRBV7-9
len: 15
d_gene: TRBD1
CDR3nt: TGTGCCAGCAGCTTAGACAGGGGGTGGGTCGCTGAAGCTTTCTTT
CDR3aa: CASSLDRGWVAEAFF

abundance: NA
j_gene: TRBJ1-1
v_gene: TRBV19
len: 14
d_gene: NA
CDR3nt: TGTGCCAGTAGTAGACCTCGGGGGGACGTTGAAGCTTTCTTT
CDR3aa: CASSRPRGDVEAFF

abundance: NA
j_gene: TRBJ2-7
v_gene: TRBV6-5
len: 13
d_gene: TRBD1
CDR3nt: TGTGCCAGCAGTCCTGGACAGGGGTTGGGGCAGTACTTC
CDR3aa: CASSPGQGLGQYF

abundance: NA
j_gene: TRBJ2-5
v_gene: TRBV10-2
len: 13
d_gene: TRBD2
CDR3nt: TGCGCCAGCAGATTCGGGGGGAAAGAGACCCAGTACTTC
CDR3aa: CASRFGGKETQYF

abundance: NA
j_gene: TRBJ1-2
v_gene: TRBV13
len: 12
d_gene: NA
CDR3nt: TGTGCCAGCAGGTTGGGGGCCTATGGCTACACCTTC
CDR3aa: CASRLGAYGYTF

abundance: NA
j_gene: TRBJ1-1
v_gene: TRBV29-1
len: 12
d_gene: NA
CDR3nt: TGCAGCGTTAGGACAGTAAACACTGAAGCTTTCTTT
CDR3aa: CSVRTVNTEAFF

abundance: NA
j_gene: TRBJ1-6
v_gene: TRBV30
len: 13
d_gene: TRBD1
CDR3nt: TGTGCCTATCAGGGGGCCTATAATTCACCCCTCCACTTT
CDR3aa: CAYQGAYNSPLHF

abundance: NA
j_gene: TRBJ2-2
v_gene: TRBV4-2
len: 17
d_gene: NA
CDR3nt: TGTGCCAGCAGCCAAGATCAGGGGTACCCCAGCACCGGGGAGCTGTTTTTT
CDR3aa: CASSQDQGYPSTGELFF

abundance: NA
j_gene: TRBJ1-3
v_gene: TRBV19
len: 18
d_gene: TRBD1
CDR3nt: TGTGCCAGTAGTATCGGAAACAGGGGGCCTAGCTCTGGAAACACCATATATTTT
CDR3aa: CASSIGNRGPSSGNTIYF

abundance: NA
j_gene: TRBJ1-5
v_gene: TRBV12-5
len: 13
d_gene: NA
CDR3nt: TGTGCTAGTATGTCACAGGACAATCAGCCCCAGCATTTT
CDR3aa: CASMSQDNQPQHF

abundance: once
j_gene: TRBJ2-3
v_gene: TRBV7-3
len: 13
d_gene: NA
CDR3nt: TGTGCCAGCAGCTTAAGCCCGCGAGATACGCAGTATTTT
CDR3aa: CASSLSPRDTQYF

abundance: NA
j_gene: TRBJ1-3
v_gene: TRBV19
len: 14
d_gene: NA
CDR3nt: TGTGCCAGTAGTAGGGCTCAAACGGGAAACACCATATATTTT
CDR3aa: CASSRAQTGNTIYF

abundance: NA
j_gene: TRBJ2-6
v_gene: TRBV6-5
len: 15
d_gene: TRBD1
CDR3nt: TGTGCCAGCAGATCCACAGGGGTTGGGGCCAACGTCCTGACTTTC
CDR3aa: CASRSTGVGANVLTF

abundance: NA
j_gene: TRBJ2-2
v_gene: TRBV9
len: 13
d_gene: NA
CDR3nt: TGTGCCAGCAGCGACACACGGGGCGGGGAGCTGTTTTTT
CDR3aa: CASSDTRGGELFF

abundance: once
j_gene: TRBJ1-5
v_gene: TRBV10-1
len: 12
d_gene: NA
CDR3nt: TGCGCCAGCATGCAGGGCAATCAGCCCCAGCATTTT
CDR3aa: CASMQGNQPQHF

abundance: NA
j_gene: TRBJ2-7
v_gene: TRBV7-2
len: 14
d_gene: TRBD1
CDR3nt: TGTGCCAGCAGCTCCGGACAGGATTTTTACGAGCAGTACTTC
CDR3aa: CASSSGQDFYEQYF

abundance: few
j_gene: TRBJ1-1
v_gene: TRBV10-3
len: 15
d_gene: TRBD1
CDR3nt: TGTGCCATCAGCGGAACAGGGGTAGCCAAGGGTGAAGCTTTCTTT
CDR3aa: CAISGTGVAKGEAFF

abundance: NA
j_gene: TRBJ2-7
v_gene: TRBV19
len: 15
d_gene: TRBD1
CDR3nt: TGTGCCAGTAGTATAGGCCAGGGGGCTGTGAACGAGCAGTACTTC
CDR3aa: CASSIGQGAVNEQYF

abundance: NA
j_gene: TRBJ2-2
v_gene: TRBV19
len: 16
d_gene: TRBD1
CDR3nt: TGTGCCAGTAGGCGACACACAGGGGCGGGCACCGGGGAGCTGTTTTTT
CDR3aa: CASRRHTGAGTGELFF

abundance: NA
j_gene: TRBJ1-2
v_gene: TRBV5-8
len: 14
d_gene: NA
CDR3nt: TGTGCCAGCAGCTTGGGGAGGGTCGACTATGGCTACACCTTC
CDR3aa: CASSLGRVDYGYTF

abundance: once
j_gene: TRBJ1-1
v_gene: TRBV19
len: 13
d_gene: NA
CDR3nt: TGTGCCAGTAGGTTGCGACAGAACACTGAAGCTTTCTTT
CDR3aa: CASRLRQNTEAFF

abundance: NA
j_gene: TRBJ2-2
v_gene: TRBV11-3
len: 15
d_gene: TRBD2
CDR3nt: TGTGCCAGCAGCTCTAGCGGGGGAGCGCCCGGGGAGCTGTTTTTT
CDR3aa: CASSSSGGAPGELFF

abundance: NA
j_gene: TRBJ1-3
v_gene: TRBV19
len: 17
d_gene: NA
CDR3nt: TGTGCCAGTAGGGCCCCCTCTAGAAGGGGTACTGGAAACACCATATATTTT
CDR3aa: CASRAPSRRGTGNTIYF

abundance: NA
j_gene: TRBJ2-5
v_gene: TRBV7-2
len: 15
d_gene: TRBD2
CDR3nt: TGTGCCAGCAGCTTCGGCGGGGGGGCCGGAGAGACCCAGTACTTC
CDR3aa: CASSFGGGAGETQYF

abundance: NA
j_gene: TRBJ1-1
v_gene: TRBV7-9
len: 17
d_gene: NA
CDR3nt: TGTGCCAGCAGCCCCCGGACATCCCAAGGCTTGAACACTGAAGCTTTCTTT
CDR3aa: CASSPRTSQGLNTEAFF

abundance: NA
j_gene: TRBJ1-1
v_gene: TRBV7-9
len: 13
d_gene: TRBD1
CDR3nt: TGTGCCAGCAGCTTAGAGGACAGGGGATATGCTTTCTTT
CDR3aa: CASSLEDRGYAFF

abundance: NA
j_gene: TRBJ2-5
v_gene: TRBV5-6
len: 14
d_gene: NA
CDR3nt: TGTGCCAGCAGTCCCCCGGCCACGGGATCGGCCCAGTACTTC
CDR3aa: CASSPPATGSAQYF

abundance: NA
j_gene: TRBJ1-1
v_gene: TRBV6-6
len: 15
d_gene: TRBD1
CDR3nt: TGTGCCAGCAGTTACTCAGGGGGCTGGGGCACTGAAGCTTTCTTT
CDR3aa: CASSYSGGWGTEAFF

abundance: NA
j_gene: TRBJ1-4
v_gene: TRBV6-5
len: 12
d_gene: NA
CDR3nt: TGTGCCAGCAGACAGACTAATGAAAAACTGTTTTTT
CDR3aa: CASRQTNEKLFF

abundance: few
j_gene: TRBJ1-2
v_gene: TRBV29-1
len: 13
d_gene: TRBD1
CDR3nt: TGCAGCGCTGGTTCAGACAGGGACTATGGCTACACCTTC
CDR3aa: CSAGSDRDYGYTF

abundance: NA
j_gene: TRBJ1-2
v_gene: TRBV5-1
len: 14
d_gene: NA
CDR3nt: TGCGCCAGCAGCTGGACAGATATTGGCTATGGCTACACCTTC
CDR3aa: CASSWTDIGYGYTF

abundance: NA
j_gene: TRBJ1-2
v_gene: TRBV25-1
len: 13
d_gene: NA
CDR3nt: TGTGCCAGCAGTGAAAGGGGGATCCATGGCTACACCTTC
CDR3aa: CASSERGIHGYTF

abundance: NA
j_gene: TRBJ2-1
v_gene: TRBV9
len: 16
d_gene: TRBD1
CDR3nt: TGTGCCAGCAGCTCCCAGGGGGCAGAATCCTACAATGAGCAGTTCTTC
CDR3aa: CASSSQGAESYNEQFF

abundance: NA
j_gene: TRBJ1-1
v_gene: TRBV4-2
len: 15
d_gene: NA
CDR3nt: TGTGCCAGCAGCCAAGATCATCTAGAACTCACTGAAGCTTTCTTT
CDR3aa: CASSQDHLELTEAFF

abundance: NA
j_gene: TRBJ2-1
v_gene: TRBV6-5
len: 13
d_gene: NA
CDR3nt: TGTGCCAGCAGCCAAAGGGGGATGCGTGAGCAGTTCTTC
CDR3aa: CASSQRGMREQFF

abundance: NA
j_gene: TRBJ2-3
v_gene: TRBV6-5
len: 15
d_gene: TRBD2
CDR3nt: TGTGCCAGCAGTCCCGGGACTAGCGGACCAGATACGCAGTATTTT
CDR3aa: CASSPGTSGPDTQYF

abundance: NA
j_gene: TRBJ1-2
v_gene: TRBV6-1
len: 16
d_gene: NA
CDR3nt: TGTGCCAGCAGTGACCCGGGACGGGGGGACGGGTATGGCTACACCTTC
CDR3aa: CASSDPGRGDGYGYTF

abundance: few
j_gene: TRBJ2-7
v_gene: TRBV13
len: 15
d_gene: NA
CDR3nt: TGTGCCAGCAGCTTGCCAGCAGGAAGCTCCTACGAGCAGTACTTC
CDR3aa: CASSLPAGSSYEQYF

abundance: NA
j_gene: TRBJ2-5
v_gene: TRBV5-1
len: 15
d_gene: NA
CDR3nt: TGCGCCAGCCACTATGGGGGGGGCCCCCAAGAGACCCAGTACTTC
CDR3aa: CASHYGGGPQETQYF

abundance: NA
j_gene: TRBJ2-7
v_gene: TRBV5-1
len: 14
d_gene: NA
CDR3nt: TGCGCCAGCAGCTTGGATGGCAGGGCTGGTGAGCAGTACTTC
CDR3aa: CASSLDGRAGEQYF

abundance: NA
j_gene: TRBJ2-2
v_gene: TRBV7-6
len: 17
d_gene: TRBD1
CDR3nt: TGTGCCAGCAGTCCCGCGTTTCGGACAGGGAAGACCGGGGAGCTGTTTTTT
CDR3aa: CASSPAFRTGKTGELFF

abundance: once
j_gene: TRBJ1-6
v_gene: TRBV11-2
len: 14
d_gene: NA
CDR3nt: TGTGCCAGCAGCAAAGGGGATTACAATTCACCCCTCCACTTT
CDR3aa: CASSKGDYNSPLHF

abundance: NA
j_gene: TRBJ2-7
v_gene: TRBV6-5
len: 15
d_gene: NA
CDR3nt: TGTGCCAGCAGTAGAACTAGCTTGAGCTCCTACGAGCAGTACTTC
CDR3aa: CASSRTSLSSYEQYF

abundance: NA
j_gene: TRBJ1-6
v_gene: TRBV9
len: 14
d_gene: TRBD1
CDR3nt: TGTGCCAGCAGTGGAGGGACAGGGGATATATCCCTCCACTTT
CDR3aa: CASSGGTGDISLHF

abundance: once
j_gene: TRBJ2-5
v_gene: TRBV7-2
len: 16
d_gene: NA
CDR3nt: TGTGCCAGCAGCCCCCGGGCATGGGGCGGCCAAGAGACCCAGTACTTC
CDR3aa: CASSPRAWGGQETQYF

abundance: NA
j_gene: TRBJ2-1
v_gene: TRBV28
len: 20
d_gene: TRBD2
CDR3nt: TGTGCCAGCAGCCTAGCCCCCAAGACTAGCGGGGGGGGACGATACAATGAGCAGTTCTTC
CDR3aa: CASSLAPKTSGGGRYNEQFF

abundance: NA
j_gene: TRBJ2-3
v_gene: TRBV4-1
len: 15
d_gene: NA
CDR3nt: TGCGCCAGCACCCCAAGGGACTCCGGGATGGATACGCAGTATTTT
CDR3aa: CASTPRDSGMDTQYF

abundance: NA
j_gene: TRBJ1-3
v_gene: TRBV7-8
len: 15
d_gene: NA
CDR3nt: TGTGCCAGCAGCTTGGAACAGTTCTCTGGAAACACCATATATTTT
CDR3aa: CASSLEQFSGNTIYF

abundance: NA
j_gene: TRBJ2-7
v_gene: TRBV5-4
len: 17
d_gene: TRBD1
CDR3nt: TGTGCCAGCAGCCCGGGACAGATGGGACAGCTAACCTACGAGCAGTACTTC
CDR3aa: CASSPGQMGQLTYEQYF

abundance: NA
j_gene: TRBJ1-1
v_gene: TRBV4-1
len: 13
d_gene: NA
CDR3nt: TGCGCCAGCAGCTCCCAGCTGACAGGAGAAGCTTTCTTT
CDR3aa: CASSSQLTGEAFF

abundance: NA
j_gene: TRBJ1-2
v_gene: TRBV4-1
len: 17
d_gene: NA
CDR3nt: TGCGCCAGCAGCCAAGATGGAGCCAATCCGAGTTACTATGGCTACACCTTC
CDR3aa: CASSQDGANPSYYGYTF

abundance: NA
j_gene: TRBJ2-4
v_gene: TRBV19
len: 13
d_gene: TRBD1
CDR3nt: TGTGCCAGTACCCGACAGGGTTCGAACATTCAGTACTTC
CDR3aa: CASTRQGSNIQYF

abundance: NA
j_gene: TRBJ2-5
v_gene: TRBV6-5
len: 11
d_gene: NA
CDR3nt: TGTGCCAGCAGTCATCAAGAGACCCAGTACTTC
CDR3aa: CASSHQETQYF

abundance: NA
j_gene: TRBJ2-6
v_gene: TRBV30
len: 15
d_gene: NA
CDR3nt: TGTGCCTGGAGTGCACAGGGAGCTGGGGCCAACGTCCTGACTTTC
CDR3aa: CAWSAQGAGANVLTF